This T cell receptor (beta chain) derives from a study of blood T cells in healthy people across ages. The germline gives CDR1 KGHDR, CDR2 SFDVKD. The CDR3 is 14 residues long. The V end lost 0 bases, the J end lost 2 bases, and 7 bases lay between the germline ends. Notes on this clonotype: Its specificity is not known.

With a J-beta primer mix and a sample-barcoded 5' primer, a second PCR ran about 6 to 11 cycles. A template-switch adaptor containing 12 random nucleotides labeled each cDNA molecule. TCRdb ran MiXCR on the 5' RACE reads and lists one entry per CDR3 protein. Altogether more than 650,000 distinct CDR3 sequences are present, 22% being singletons, with the ten largest covering about 22%. Study-level findings and limits: Roughly linear declines in TCR beta diversity per million T cells occurred with age. Naive T cell percentage and TCR beta diversity correlated strongly. The study found more naive CD4+ cells and higher diversity in long-lived than aged donors.

This chain joins TRBV24-1 and TRBJ2-7; no clear D gene. The receptor was derived from a man in his 70s in good health. Sequencing input: blood. DNA of the CDR3: TGTGCCACCAGTGATTTGCTATGTCCCTACGAGCAGTACGTC. Protein sequence: CATSDLLCPYEQYV.